This T cell receptor (beta chain) was recorded in a study of blood T cell repertoires in COVID-19. Background on the study: Acute and convalescent COVID-19 samples came from the United States, Italy and Spain. Nucleic acid was either cDNA or gDNA, and it came from T cells, B-cell-depleted T cells, or PBMCs.

The CDR3 has 13 amino acids. Trimming stripped 5 bases from V and 2 bases from J, with 7 bases between. In germline, CDR1 is SEHNR, CDR2 FQNEAQ (reference sequence). Original data processing: Researchers report that nucleated cell counts were estimated from reference gene primer amplification. Repertoires were generated with immunoSEQ multiplex PCR, while TCRdb's copy carries only in-frame clones and drops some. That table supplies the V and J calls and clone size; D and trimming were determined from the DNA. The table records about 140,000 clones, around 83% of them present only once. The TCR comes from a woman aged 55-70 years with acute or convalescent COVID-19. V usage is TRBV7-9 and J usage is TRBJ1-5; D is unresolved. Sample: peripheral blood. CDR3 in amino acids: CASSADGNQPQHF. DNA for the CDR3: TGTGCCAGCAGCGCGGATGGCAATCAGCCCCAGCATTTT.